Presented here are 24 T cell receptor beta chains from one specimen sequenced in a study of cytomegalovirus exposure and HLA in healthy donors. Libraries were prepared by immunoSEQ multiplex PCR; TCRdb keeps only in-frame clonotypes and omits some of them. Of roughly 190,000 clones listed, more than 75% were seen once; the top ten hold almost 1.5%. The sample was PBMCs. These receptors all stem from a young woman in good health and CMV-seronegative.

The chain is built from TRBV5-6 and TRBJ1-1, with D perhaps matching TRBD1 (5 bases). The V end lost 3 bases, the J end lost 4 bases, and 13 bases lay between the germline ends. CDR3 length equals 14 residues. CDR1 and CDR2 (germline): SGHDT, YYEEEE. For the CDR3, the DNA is TGTGCCAGCAGCTCCGTCGTGGGGGGCACTGAAGCTTTCTTT. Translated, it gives CASSSVVGGTEAFF.

The CDR3 reads CASSETGGVPLHF. The CDR3 bases are TGTGCCAGCAGTGAGACCGGGGGGGTACCCCTCCACTTT. V gene TRBV25-1 combines with J gene TRBJ1-6, with D perhaps TRBD1 (5 bases). In germline, CDR1 is MGHDK, CDR2 SYGVNS. This CDR3 comprises 13 residues. The V gene lost 3 bases and the J gene lost 12 bases, with 12 bases spanning the gap.

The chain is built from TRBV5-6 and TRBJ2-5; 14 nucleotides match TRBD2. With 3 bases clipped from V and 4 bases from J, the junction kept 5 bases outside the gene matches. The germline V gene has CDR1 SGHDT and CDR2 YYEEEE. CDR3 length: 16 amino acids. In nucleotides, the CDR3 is TGTGCCAGCAGCTCCCCGACTAGCGGGGGGGTAGAGACCCAGTACTTC. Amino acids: CASSSPTSGGVETQYF.

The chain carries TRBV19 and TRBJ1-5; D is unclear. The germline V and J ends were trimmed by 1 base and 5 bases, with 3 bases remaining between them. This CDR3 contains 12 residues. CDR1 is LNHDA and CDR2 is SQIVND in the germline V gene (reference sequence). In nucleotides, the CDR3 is TGTGCCAGTAGTATAGGAGATCAGCCCCAGCATTTT. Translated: CASSIGDQPQHF.

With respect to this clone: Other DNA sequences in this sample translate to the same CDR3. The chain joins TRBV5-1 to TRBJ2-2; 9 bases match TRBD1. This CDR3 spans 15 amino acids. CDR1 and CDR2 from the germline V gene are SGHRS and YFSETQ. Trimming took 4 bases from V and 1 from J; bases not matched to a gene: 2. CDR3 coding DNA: TGCGCCAGCAGCCTGGGACAGGGGAACACCGGGGAGCTGTTTTTT. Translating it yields CASSLGQGNTGELFF. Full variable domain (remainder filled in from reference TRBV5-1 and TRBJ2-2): KAGVTQTPRYLIKTRGQQVTLSCSPISGHRSVSWYQQTPGQGLQFLFEYFSETQRNKGNFPGRFSGRQFSNSRSEMNVSTLELGDSALYLCASSLGQGNTGELFFGEGSRLTVL.

The CDR3 DNA sequence: TGTGCCAGCAGTCCAACAGGGTGGGTCTACGAGCAGTACTTC. Translation gives CASSPTGWVYEQYF. The chain uses TRBV6-5 and TRBJ2-7; tentative D call: TRBD1 (6 bases). Per germline, CDR1 MNHEY and CDR2 SVGAGI. The germline V and J ends were trimmed by 5 bases and 3 bases, with 14 bases remaining between them. The CDR3 runs 14 residues.

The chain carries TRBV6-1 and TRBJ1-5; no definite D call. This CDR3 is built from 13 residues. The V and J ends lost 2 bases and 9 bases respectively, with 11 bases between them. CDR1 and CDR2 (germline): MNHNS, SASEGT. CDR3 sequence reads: CASSEPWEGPQHF. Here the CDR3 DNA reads TGTGCCAGCAGTGAACCCTGGGAGGGGCCCCAGCATTTT.

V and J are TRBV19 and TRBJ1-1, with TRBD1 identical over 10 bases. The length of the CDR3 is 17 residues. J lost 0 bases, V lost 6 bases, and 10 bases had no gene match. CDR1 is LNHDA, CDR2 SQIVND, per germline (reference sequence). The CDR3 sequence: CASRKRDRGQMNTEAFF. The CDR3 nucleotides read TGTGCCAGTAGGAAAAGGGACAGGGGACAAATGAACACTGAAGCTTTCTTT.

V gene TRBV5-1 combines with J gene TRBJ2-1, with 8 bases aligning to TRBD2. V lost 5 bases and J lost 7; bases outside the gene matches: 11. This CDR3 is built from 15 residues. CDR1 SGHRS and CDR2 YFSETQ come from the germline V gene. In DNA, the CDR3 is TGCGCCAGCAGATTGCCGGGACTAGTGATTAATGAGCAGTTCTTC. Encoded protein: CASRLPGLVINEQFF.

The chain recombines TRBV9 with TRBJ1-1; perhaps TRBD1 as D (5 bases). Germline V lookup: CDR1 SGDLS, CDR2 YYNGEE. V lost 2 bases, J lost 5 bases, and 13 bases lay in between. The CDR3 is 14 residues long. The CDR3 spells CASSVGGYRTEAFF. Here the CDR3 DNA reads TGTGCCAGCAGCGTCGGGGGATATAGAACTGAAGCTTTCTTT. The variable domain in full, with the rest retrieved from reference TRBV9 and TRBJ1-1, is DSGVTQTPKHLITATGQRVTLRCSPRSGDLSVYWYQQSLDQGLQFLIQYYNGEERAKGNILERFSAQQFPDLHSELNLSSLELGDSALYFCASSVGGYRTEAFFGQGTRLTVV.

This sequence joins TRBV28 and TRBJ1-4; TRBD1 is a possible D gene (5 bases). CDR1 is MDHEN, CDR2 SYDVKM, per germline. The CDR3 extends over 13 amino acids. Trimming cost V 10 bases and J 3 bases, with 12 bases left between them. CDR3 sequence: CATGVEANEKLFF. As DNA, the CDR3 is TGTGCCACGGGGGTTGAGGCTAATGAAAAACTGTTTTTT.

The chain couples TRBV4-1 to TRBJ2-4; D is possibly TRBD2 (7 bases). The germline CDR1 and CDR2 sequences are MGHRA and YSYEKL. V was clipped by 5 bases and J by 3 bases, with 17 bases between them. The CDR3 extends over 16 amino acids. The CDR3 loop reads CASSFPKGGGKNIQYF. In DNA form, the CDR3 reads TGCGCCAGCAGCTTCCCGAAGGGAGGGGGCAAAAACATTCAGTACTTC.

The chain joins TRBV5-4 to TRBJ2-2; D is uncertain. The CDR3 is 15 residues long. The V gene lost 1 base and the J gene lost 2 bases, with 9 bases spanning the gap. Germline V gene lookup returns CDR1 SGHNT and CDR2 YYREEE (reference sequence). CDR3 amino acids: CASSLSQTNTGELFF. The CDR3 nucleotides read TGTGCCAGCAGCTTGTCTCAGACAAACACCGGGGAGCTGTTTTTT. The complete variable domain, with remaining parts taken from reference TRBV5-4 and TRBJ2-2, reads ETGVTQSPTHLIKTRGQQVTLRCSSQSGHNTVSWYQQALGQGPQFIFQYYREEENGRGNFPPRFSGLQFPNYSSELNVNALELDDSALYLCASSLSQTNTGELFFGEGSRLTVL.

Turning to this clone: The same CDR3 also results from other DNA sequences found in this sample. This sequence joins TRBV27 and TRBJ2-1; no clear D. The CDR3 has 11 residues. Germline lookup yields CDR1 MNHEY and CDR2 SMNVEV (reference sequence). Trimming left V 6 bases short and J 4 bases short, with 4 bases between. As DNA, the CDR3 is TGTGCCAGCAGCCTTTACAATGAGCAGTTCTTC. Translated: CASSLYNEQFF.

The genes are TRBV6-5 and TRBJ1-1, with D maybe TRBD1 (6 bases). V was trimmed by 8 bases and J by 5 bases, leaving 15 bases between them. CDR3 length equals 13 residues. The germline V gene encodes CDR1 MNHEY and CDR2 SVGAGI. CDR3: CASYATGTTEAFF. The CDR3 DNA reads TGTGCCAGCTACGCCACAGGGACGACTGAAGCTTTCTTT.

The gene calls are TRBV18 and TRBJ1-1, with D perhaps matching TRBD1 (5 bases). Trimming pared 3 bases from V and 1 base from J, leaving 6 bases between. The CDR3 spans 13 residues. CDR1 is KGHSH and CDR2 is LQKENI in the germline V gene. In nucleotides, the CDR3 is TGTGCCAGCTCACCCACAGGGAACACTGAAGCTTTCTTT. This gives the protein CASSPTGNTEAFF. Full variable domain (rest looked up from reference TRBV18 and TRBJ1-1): NAGVMQNPRHLVRRRGQEARLRCSPMKGHSHVYWYRQLPEEGLKFMVYLQKENIIDESGMPKERFSAEFPKEGPSILRIQQVVRGDSAAYFCASSPTGNTEAFFGQGTRLTVV.

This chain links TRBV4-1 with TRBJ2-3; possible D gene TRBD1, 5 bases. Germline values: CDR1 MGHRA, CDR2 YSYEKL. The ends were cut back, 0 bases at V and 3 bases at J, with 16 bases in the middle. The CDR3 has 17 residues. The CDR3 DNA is TGCGCCAGCAGCCAAGACCGCGCCAGGGTTTGGACAGATACGCAGTATTTT. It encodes CASSQDRARVWTDTQYF.

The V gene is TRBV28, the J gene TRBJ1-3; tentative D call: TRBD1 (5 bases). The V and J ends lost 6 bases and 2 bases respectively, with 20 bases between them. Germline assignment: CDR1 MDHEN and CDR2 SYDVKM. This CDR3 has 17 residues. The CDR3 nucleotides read TGTGCCAGCAGCCCCCCCCTCTTCAGGGATGCTGGAAACACCATATATTTT. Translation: CASSPPLFRDAGNTIYF.

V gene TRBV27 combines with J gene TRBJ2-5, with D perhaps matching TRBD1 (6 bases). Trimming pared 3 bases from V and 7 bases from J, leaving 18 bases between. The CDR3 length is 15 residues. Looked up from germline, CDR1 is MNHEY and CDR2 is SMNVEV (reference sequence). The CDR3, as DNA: TGTGCCAGCAGTTTCCGGGCAGGGGCTACGGGGACCCAGTACTTC. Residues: CASSFRAGATGTQYF.

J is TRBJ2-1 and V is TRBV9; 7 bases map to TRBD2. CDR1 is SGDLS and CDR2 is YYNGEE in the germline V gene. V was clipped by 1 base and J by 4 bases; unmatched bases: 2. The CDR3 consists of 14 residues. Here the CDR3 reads CASSVSGTYNEQFF. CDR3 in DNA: TGTGCCAGCAGCGTAAGCGGGACTTACAATGAGCAGTTCTTC.

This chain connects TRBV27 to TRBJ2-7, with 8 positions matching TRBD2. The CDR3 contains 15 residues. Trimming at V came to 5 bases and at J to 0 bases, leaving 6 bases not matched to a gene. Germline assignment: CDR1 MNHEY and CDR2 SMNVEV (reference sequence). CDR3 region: CASSIIAGSSYEQYF. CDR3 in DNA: TGTGCCAGCAGTATAATAGCGGGAAGCTCCTACGAGCAGTACTTC.

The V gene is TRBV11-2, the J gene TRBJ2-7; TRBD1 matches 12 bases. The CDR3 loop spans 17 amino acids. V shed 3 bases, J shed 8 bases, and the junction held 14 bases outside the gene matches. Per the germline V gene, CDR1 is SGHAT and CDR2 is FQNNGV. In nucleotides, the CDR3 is TGTGCCAGCAGCTTTTTCCCGCCGCGGGACAGGGGGCGCAAGCAGTACTTC. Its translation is CASSFFPPRDRGRKQYF.

The CDR3 loop is CASSRSGPRYRQPQHF. The CDR3 DNA is TGTGCCAGCAGCCGGTCAGGTCCAAGATATCGACAGCCCCAGCATTTT. V gene TRBV7-2 combines with J gene TRBJ1-5; the D is unclear. Trimming left V 5 bases short and J 7 bases short, with 21 bases between. The CDR3 length is 16 residues. Per the germline V gene, CDR1 is SGHTA and CDR2 is FQGNSA.

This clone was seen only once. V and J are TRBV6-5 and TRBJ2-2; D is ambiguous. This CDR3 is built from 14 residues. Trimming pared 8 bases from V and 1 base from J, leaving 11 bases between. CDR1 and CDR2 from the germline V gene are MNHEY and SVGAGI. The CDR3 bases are TGTGCCAGCGCTACCCAGGTGAACACCGGGGAGCTGTTTTTT. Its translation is CASATQVNTGELFF.